The clone carrying this TCR beta chain was seen only a few times. The library protocol tagged individual cDNA molecules with unique molecular identifiers. TCRdb redid the calling of the 5' RACE reads with MiXCR, one entry per CDR3 protein. There are about 64,000 distinct CDR3 sequences in the sample; roughly 21% occur only once, and approximately 15% lies in the top ten. This sample was taken from a study of early T cells in non-severe SARS-CoV-2 infection. Background on the study: Sequencing used unsorted whole-blood bulk RNA, so chains lack pairing.

Specimen: whole blood, collected at baseline. This TCR was sampled from an adult who was a healthcare worker with PCR-confirmed SARS-CoV-2 infection or an uninfected control (not recorded which).

The CDR3 DNA reads TGTGCCAGCAGTGAATGGGCAGAGCCCTACGAGCAGTACTTC. Translation gives CASSEWAEPYEQYF. The rearrangement uses TRBV25-1 and TRBJ2-7, with D unresolved. CDR3 length: 14 residues. V was pared by 1 base and J by 2 bases, with 9 bases between. Germline lookup yields CDR1 MGHDK and CDR2 SYGVNS.